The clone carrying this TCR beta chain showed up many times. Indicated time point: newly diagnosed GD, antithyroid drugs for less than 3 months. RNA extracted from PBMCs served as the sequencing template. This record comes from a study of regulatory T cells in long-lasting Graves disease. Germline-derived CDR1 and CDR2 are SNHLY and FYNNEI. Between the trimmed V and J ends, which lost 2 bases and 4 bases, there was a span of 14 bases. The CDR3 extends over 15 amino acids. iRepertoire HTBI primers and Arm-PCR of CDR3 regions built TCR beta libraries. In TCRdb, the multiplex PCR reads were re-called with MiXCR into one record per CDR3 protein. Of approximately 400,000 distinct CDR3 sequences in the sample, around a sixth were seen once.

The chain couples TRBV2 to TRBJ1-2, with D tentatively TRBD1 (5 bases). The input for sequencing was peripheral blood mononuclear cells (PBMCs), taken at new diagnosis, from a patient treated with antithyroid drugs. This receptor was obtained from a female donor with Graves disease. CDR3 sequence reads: CASSELPTGPYGYTF. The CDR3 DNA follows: TGTGCCAGCAGTGAACTCCCTACAGGTCCCTATGGCTACACCTTC.